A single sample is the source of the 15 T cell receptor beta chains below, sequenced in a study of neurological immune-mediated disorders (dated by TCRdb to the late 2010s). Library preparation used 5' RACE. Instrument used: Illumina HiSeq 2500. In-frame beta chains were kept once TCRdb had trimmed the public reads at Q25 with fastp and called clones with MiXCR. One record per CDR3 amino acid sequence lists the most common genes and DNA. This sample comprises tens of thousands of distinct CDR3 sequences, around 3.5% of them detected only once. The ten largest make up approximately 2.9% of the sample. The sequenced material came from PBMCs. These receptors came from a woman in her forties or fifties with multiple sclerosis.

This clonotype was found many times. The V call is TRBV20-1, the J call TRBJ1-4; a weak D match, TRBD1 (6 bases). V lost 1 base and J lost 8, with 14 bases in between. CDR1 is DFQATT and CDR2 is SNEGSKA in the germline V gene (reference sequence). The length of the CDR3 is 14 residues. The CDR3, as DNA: TGCAGTGCTAGAGCGGGGGGCGCGTCCGAAAAACTGTTTTTT. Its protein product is CSARAGGASEKLFF.

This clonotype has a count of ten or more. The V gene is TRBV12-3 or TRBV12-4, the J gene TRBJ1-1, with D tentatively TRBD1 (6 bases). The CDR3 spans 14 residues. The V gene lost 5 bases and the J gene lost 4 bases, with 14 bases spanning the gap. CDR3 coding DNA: TGTGCCAGCAGTGGGGACATTAGGGGCACTGAAGCTTTCTTT. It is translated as CASSGDIRGTEAFF.

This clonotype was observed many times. The CDR3 reads CSASLTSRGPDTQYF. The CDR3 bases are TGCAGTGCTTCGCTAACGTCTAGGGGCCCAGATACGCAGTATTTT. The chain employs TRBV20-1 and TRBJ2-3, with a tentative D call TRBD1 (5 bases). Looked up from germline, CDR1 is DFQATT and CDR2 is SNEGSKA (reference sequence). With 5 bases removed from V and 4 bases from J, the gap between germline ends came to 19 bases. This CDR3 spans 15 amino acids.

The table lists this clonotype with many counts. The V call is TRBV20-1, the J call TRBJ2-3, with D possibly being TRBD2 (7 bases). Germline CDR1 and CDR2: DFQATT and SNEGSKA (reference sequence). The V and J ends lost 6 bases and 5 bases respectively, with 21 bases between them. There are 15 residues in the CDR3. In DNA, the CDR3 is TGCAGTGCCACCAGGGGAGCGGGGTTGGGAGATACGCAGTATTTT. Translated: CSATRGAGLGDTQYF.

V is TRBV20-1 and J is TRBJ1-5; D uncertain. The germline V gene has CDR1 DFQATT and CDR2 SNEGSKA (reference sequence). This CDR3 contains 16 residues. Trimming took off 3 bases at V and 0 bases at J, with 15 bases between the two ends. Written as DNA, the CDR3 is TGCAGTGCTAGTACCGACACGCAATATAGCAATCAGCCCCAGCATTTT. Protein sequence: CSASTDTQYSNQPQHF.

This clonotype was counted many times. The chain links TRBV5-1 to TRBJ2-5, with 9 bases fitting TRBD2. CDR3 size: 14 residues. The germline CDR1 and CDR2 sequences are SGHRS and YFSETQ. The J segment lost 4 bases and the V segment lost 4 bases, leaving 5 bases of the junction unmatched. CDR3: CASSAFSGGETQYF. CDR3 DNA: TGCGCCAGCAGCGCATTTAGCGGGGGAGAGACCCAGTACTTC.

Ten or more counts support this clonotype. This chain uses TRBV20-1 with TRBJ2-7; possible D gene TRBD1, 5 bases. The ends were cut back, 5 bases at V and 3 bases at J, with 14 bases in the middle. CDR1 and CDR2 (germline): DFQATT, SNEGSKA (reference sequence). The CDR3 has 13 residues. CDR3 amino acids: CSAQIRQNYEQYF. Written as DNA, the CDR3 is TGCAGTGCTCAGATCAGACAGAACTACGAGCAGTACTTC.

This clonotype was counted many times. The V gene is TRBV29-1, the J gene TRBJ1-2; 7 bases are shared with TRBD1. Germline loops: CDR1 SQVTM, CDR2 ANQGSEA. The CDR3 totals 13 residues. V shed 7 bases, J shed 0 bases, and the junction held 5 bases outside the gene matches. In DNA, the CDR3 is TGCAGCGCCCAACAGGGGACTAACTATGGCTACACCTTC. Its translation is CSAQQGTNYGYTF.

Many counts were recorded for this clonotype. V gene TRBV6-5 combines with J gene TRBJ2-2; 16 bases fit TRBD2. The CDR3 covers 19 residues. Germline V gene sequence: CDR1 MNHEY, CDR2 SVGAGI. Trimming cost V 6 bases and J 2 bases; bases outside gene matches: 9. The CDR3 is CASSGPGLAGGPNTGELFF. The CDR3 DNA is TGTGCCAGCAGCGGACCGGGACTAGCGGGGGGGCCTAACACCGGGGAGCTGTTTTTT.

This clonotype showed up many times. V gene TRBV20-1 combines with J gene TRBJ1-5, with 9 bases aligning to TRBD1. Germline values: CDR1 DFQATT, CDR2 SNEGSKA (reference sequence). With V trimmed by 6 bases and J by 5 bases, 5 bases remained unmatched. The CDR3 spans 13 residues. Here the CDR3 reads CSANRGRDQPQHF. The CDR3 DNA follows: TGCAGTGCAAACAGGGGGCGGGATCAGCCCCAGCATTTT.

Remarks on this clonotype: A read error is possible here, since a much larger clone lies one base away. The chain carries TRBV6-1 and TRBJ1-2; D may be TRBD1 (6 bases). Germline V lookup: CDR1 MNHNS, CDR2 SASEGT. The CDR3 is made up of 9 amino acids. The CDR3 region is CAGANGYTF. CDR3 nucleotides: TGTGCGGGGGCGAATGGCTACACCTTC.

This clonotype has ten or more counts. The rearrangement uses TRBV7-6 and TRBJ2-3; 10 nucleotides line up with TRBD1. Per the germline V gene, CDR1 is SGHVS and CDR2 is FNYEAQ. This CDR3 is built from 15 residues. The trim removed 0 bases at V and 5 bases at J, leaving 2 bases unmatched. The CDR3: CASSLAGQGVDTQYF. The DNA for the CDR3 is TGTGCCAGCAGCTTAGCTGGACAGGGGGTAGATACGCAGTATTTT.

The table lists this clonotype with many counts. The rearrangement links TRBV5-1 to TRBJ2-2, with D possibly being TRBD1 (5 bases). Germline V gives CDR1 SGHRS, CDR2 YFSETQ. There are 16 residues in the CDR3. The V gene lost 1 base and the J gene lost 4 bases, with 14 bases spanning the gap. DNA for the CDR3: TGCGCCAGCAGCTTGTTTACAGGAATGGGCACCGGGGAGCTGTTTTTT. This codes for CASSLFTGMGTGELFF. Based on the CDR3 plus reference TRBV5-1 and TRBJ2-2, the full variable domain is KAGVTQTPRYLIKTRGQQVTLSCSPISGHRSVSWYQQTPGQGLQFLFEYFSETQRNKGNFPGRFSGRQFSNSRSEMNVSTLELGDSALYLCASSLFTGMGTGELFFGEGSRLTVL.

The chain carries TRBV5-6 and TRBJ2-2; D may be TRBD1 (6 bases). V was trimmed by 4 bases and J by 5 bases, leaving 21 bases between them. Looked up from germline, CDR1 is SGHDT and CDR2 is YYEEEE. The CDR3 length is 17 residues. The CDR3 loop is CASSVVRRQVLTGELFF. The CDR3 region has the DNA TGTGCCAGCAGCGTTGTGAGAAGACAGGTTTTAACCGGGGAGCTGTTTTTT.

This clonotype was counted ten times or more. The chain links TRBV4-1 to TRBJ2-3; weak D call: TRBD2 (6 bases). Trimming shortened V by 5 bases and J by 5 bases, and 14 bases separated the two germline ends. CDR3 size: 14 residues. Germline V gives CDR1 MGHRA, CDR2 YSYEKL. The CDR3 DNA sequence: TGCGCCAGCAGCTCCATGTCGGGGGAAGATACGCAGTATTTT. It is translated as CASSSMSGEDTQYF.